This TCR beta chain stems from a study of cytomegalovirus exposure and HLA in healthy donors. Looking at the study overall: The roughly 110 validation repertoires were produced on the same platform as the 650 or so repertoires of the first cohort. This was reported in a later analysis. Broader study findings: Researchers reported that a few CMV-associated chains were confirmed in vitro as CMV antigen-specific. It was 150 to 200 TCR beta chains that were listed as cytomegalovirus-associated. Subsequent analysis showed first-cohort TCR clusters tending to co-occur in some 120 validation repertoires.

The CDR3 is 13 residues long. V was trimmed by 5 bases and J by 4 bases, leaving 11 bases between them. In germline, CDR1 is LNHDA, CDR2 SQIVND (reference sequence). Produced via immunoSEQ multiplex PCR; TCRdb's table is partial and in-frame only. Among about 180,000 clones listed, around 84% were seen once. Worth noting for this clone: No antigen is known for it.

The receptor's source is a man younger than 35 in good health and CMV-seropositive. This chain connects TRBV19 to TRBJ1-2; D possibly corresponds to TRBD1 (5 bases). Sequenced: PBMCs. CDR3 loop: CASSPGVGYGYTF. The DNA for the CDR3 is TGTGCCAGTAGTCCGGGGGTGGGCTATGGCTACACCTTC.